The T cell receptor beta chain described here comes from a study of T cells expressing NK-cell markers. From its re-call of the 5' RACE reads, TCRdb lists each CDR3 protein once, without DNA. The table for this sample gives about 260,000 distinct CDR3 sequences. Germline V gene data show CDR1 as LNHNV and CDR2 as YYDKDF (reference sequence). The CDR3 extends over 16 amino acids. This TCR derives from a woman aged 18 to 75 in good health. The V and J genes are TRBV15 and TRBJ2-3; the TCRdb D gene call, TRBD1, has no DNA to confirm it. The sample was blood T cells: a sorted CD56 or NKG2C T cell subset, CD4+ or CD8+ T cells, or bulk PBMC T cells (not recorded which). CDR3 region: CATSTDGGAGKDTQYF.